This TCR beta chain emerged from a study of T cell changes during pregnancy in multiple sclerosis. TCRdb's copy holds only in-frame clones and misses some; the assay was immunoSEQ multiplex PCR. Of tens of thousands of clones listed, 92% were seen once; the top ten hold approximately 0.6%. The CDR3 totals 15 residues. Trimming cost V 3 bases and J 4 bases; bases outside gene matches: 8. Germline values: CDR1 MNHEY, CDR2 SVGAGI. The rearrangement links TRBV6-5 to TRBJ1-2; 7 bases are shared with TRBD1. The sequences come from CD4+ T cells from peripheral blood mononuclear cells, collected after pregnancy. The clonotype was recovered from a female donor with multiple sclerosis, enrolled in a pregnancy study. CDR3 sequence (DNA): TGTGCCAGCAGTTATCTTGTGACAGGGCCCTATGGCTACACCTTC. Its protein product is CASSYLVTGPYGYTF.